The following is a TCR beta chain sequence with its context. What it binds is not known. The PCR had 60 Vbeta and 13 Jbeta primers. The assay was immunoSEQ multiplex PCR, and TCRdb's table has in-frame clones only and misses some. The table records around 130,000 clones, over 70% of them present only once. This sample was included in a study of cytomegalovirus exposure and HLA in healthy donors. Study-wide context: HLA-typed donors were the source of tens of millions of unique TCRs held in an early data release.

Study outcomes and limitations: Researchers reported in a later analysis that common viral pathogens appeared linked to several top clusters. After further analysis at a later stage, 16,951 TCR beta sequences were associated with HLA alleles at 0.05 false discovery rate. Sequencing likely produced, as an artifact, a cluster of highly shared sequence variants.

Germline CDR1 and CDR2: SQVTM and ANQGSEA. V lost 7 bases to trimming and J lost 7 bases; unmatched junction nucleotides: 7. The CDR3 covers 13 residues. The genes are TRBV29-1 and TRBJ1-5, with TRBD1 matching 10 bases. The sequenced sample consisted of PBMCs. The receptor was derived from a young woman in good health and CMV-seronegative. CDR3 coding DNA: TGCAGCGCCCTGACAGGGGGCGGGCAGCCCCAGCATTTT. This gives the protein CSALTGGGQPQHF.